The 11 T cell receptor beta chains given below trace back to one sample, sequenced in a study of shared clonotypes between healthy human individuals. TCRdb's table, derived via immunoSEQ multiplex PCR, lists solely in-frame clones and lacks some. The repertoire holds approximately 2.4 million clones, with 95% as singletons. Sequencing was carried out using naive CD4+ T cells sorted from blood. The subset denotes: CD45RA+ positively selected. The receptor set was obtained from a man in his late teens or twenties in good health.

The chain has TRBV6-5 and TRBJ2-2; TRBD1 agrees at 11 bases. This CDR3 has 15 residues. With 3 bases clipped from V and 6 bases from J, the junction kept 3 bases outside the gene matches. CDR1 MNHEY and CDR2 SVGAGI come from the germline V gene. The CDR3 protein is CASSYGQGAPGELFF. The CDR3 nucleotides are TGTGCCAGCAGTTATGGACAGGGGGCGCCCGGGGAGCTGTTTTTT.

The CDR3 nucleotides are TGTGCCAGCAGCTTAGCCGAGACTACTCTAGGGGGGTACGAGCAGTACTTC. Translating gives CASSLAETTLGGYEQYF. The V gene is TRBV7-8, the J gene TRBJ2-7; the D call may be TRBD1 or TRBD2 (6 bases each). The CDR3 contains 17 residues. Germline loops: CDR1 SGHVS, CDR2 FQNEAQ. V was trimmed by 0 bases and J by 4 bases, leaving 19 bases between them.

This chain uses TRBV7-6 with TRBJ2-5; D may correspond to TRBD1 or TRBD2 (6 bases each). The V and J ends lost 8 bases and 1 base respectively, with 11 bases between them. Germline lookup yields CDR1 SGHVS and CDR2 FNYEAQ. The CDR3 extends over 13 amino acids. CDR3 DNA: TGTGCCAGCCAGGGGACTTCCCAAGAGACCCAGTACTTC. Amino acids: CASQGTSQETQYF.

The J gene is TRBJ1-3, the V gene TRBV7-6; TRBD1 agrees at 9 bases. Germline lookup yields CDR1 SGHVS and CDR2 FNYEAQ. The CDR3 has 15 amino acids. V was pared by 4 bases and J by 4 bases, with 5 bases of the junction left unmatched. Here the CDR3 reads CASSSTGGKGNTIYF. CDR3 bases: TGTGCCAGCAGCTCCACAGGGGGCAAGGGAAACACCATATATTTT. The full variable domain, in which reference TRBV7-6 and TRBJ1-3 provide the parts outside the CDR3, is GAGVSQSPRYKVTKRGQDVALRCDPISGHVSLYWYRQALGQGPEFLTYFNYEAQQDKSGLPNDRFSAERPEGSISTLTIQRTEQRDSAMYRCASSSTGGKGNTIYFGEGSWLTVV.

CDR3 loop: CASSRTENIHPDGYTF. The CDR3 DNA follows: TGTGCCAGCAGCCGAACCGAAAATATACACCCAGATGGCTACACCTTC. V is TRBV7-9 and J is TRBJ1-2; the D is unclear. The V gene's germline CDR1 is SEHNR and CDR2 FQNEAQ (reference sequence). V lost 5 bases to trimming and J lost 6 bases, with 22 bases between them. This CDR3 has 16 residues.

V usage is TRBV5-1 and J usage is TRBJ2-1, with D maybe TRBD2 (5 bases). The CDR3 extends over 16 amino acids. CDR1 and CDR2 from the germline V gene are SGHRS and YFSETQ. Trimming shortened V by 1 base and J by 7 bases, and 18 bases separated the two germline ends. The DNA for the CDR3 is TGCGCCAGCAGCTTGTGGGGTCAACCGGGAACAAATGAGCAGTTCTTC. Translated: CASSLWGQPGTNEQFF.

The chain has TRBV6-5 and TRBJ2-7; D gene uncertain. Germline V CDR1 and CDR2: MNHEY, SVGAGI. The CDR3 is 12 amino acids. Deletions cut 2 bases from V and 6 bases from J, with 8 bases between. In DNA, the CDR3 is TGTGCCAGCAGTTACCAAGGTCTCGAGCAGTACTTC. As protein: CASSYQGLEQYF.

V and J are TRBV11-3 and TRBJ2-2, with D possibly being TRBD2 (7 bases). This CDR3 comprises 16 residues. V was pared by 2 bases and J by 3 bases, with 13 bases between. Germline V gives CDR1 SGHNT, CDR2 YENEEA. The CDR3 DNA reads as TGTGCCAGCAGCTTATTCGCGGGGGCTTACACCGGGGAGCTGTTTTTT. Amino acids: CASSLFAGAYTGELFF.

This chain joins TRBV19 and TRBJ1-2; 8 bases line up with TRBD1. The germline CDR1 and CDR2 sequences are LNHDA and SQIVND (reference sequence). The CDR3 extends over 16 amino acids. V dropped 7 bases and J dropped 4; count of bases not matched to a gene: 14. The CDR3 loop is CASMANGRGPIYGYTF. CDR3 nucleotide sequence: TGTGCCAGTATGGCGAATGGCAGGGGGCCGATCTATGGCTACACCTTC.

The gene calls are TRBV5-1 and TRBJ2-2, with TRBD1 matching over 9 bases. This CDR3 spans 14 amino acids. Per the germline V gene, CDR1 is SGHRS and CDR2 is YFSETQ. Germline trimming cut 5 bases from V and 6 bases from J; bases unmatched to any gene: 5. The CDR3 DNA sequence: TGCGCCAGCAGTGGGGACAGGGCGGCCGGGGAGCTGTTTTTT. Its translation is CASSGDRAAGELFF. Looking up the rest from reference TRBV5-1 and TRBJ2-2 gives the full variable domain: KAGVTQTPRYLIKTRGQQVTLSCSPISGHRSVSWYQQTPGQGLQFLFEYFSETQRNKGNFPGRFSGRQFSNSRSEMNVSTLELGDSALYLCASSGDRAAGELFFGEGSRLTVL.

V and J are TRBV7-2 and TRBJ2-7; 10 bases are a match to TRBD1. V shed 5 bases and J 2 bases; nucleotides not matched to a gene: 6. This CDR3 comprises 15 residues. Germline CDR1 and CDR2: SGHTA and FQGNSA. The CDR3 sequence: CASSRTDRGAYEQYF. The CDR3 nucleotides are TGTGCCAGCAGCCGCACGGACAGGGGGGCCTACGAGCAGTACTTC.